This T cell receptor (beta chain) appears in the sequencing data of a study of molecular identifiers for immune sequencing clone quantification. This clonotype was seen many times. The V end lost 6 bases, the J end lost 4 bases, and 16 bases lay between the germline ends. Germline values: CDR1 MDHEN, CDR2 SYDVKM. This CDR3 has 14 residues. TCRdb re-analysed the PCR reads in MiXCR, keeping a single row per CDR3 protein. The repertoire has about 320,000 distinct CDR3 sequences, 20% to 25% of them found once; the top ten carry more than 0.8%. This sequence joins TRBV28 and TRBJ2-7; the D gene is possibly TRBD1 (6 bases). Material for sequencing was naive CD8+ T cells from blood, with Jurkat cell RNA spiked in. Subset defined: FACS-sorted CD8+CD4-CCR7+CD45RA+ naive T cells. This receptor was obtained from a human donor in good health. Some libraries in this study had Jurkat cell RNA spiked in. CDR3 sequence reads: CASSLGTLFYEQYF. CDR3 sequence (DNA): TGTGCCAGCAGCCTCGGGACATTGTTTTACGAGCAGTACTTC. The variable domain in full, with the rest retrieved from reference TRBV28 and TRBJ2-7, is DVKVTQSSRYLVKRTGEKVFLECVQDMDHENMFWYRQDPGLGLRLIYFSYDVKMKEKGDIPEGYSVSREKKERFSLILESASTNQTSMYLCASSLGTLFYEQYFGPGTRLTVT.